Below are 31 T cell receptor beta chains sequenced from a single sample in a study of blood T cell repertoires in COVID-19 (dated by TCRdb to 2019 to 2021). Receptors were amplified or captured by the immunoSEQ multiplex PCR assay. This immuneACCESS table, as held by TCRdb, lists in-frame sequences with V and J called but not all clones. Of the missing ones, under half trace to an unresolved V gene in checked studies; the others have no known cause. The sample has some 150,000 clones on record, 75% to 85% of them singletons. The ten largest clones capture 7.2% of the sample. The specimen sequenced was peripheral blood. Receptors were obtained from a woman in her 50s in a cohort sampled during active or convalescent COVID-19.

The chain links TRBV18 to TRBJ2-1; 9 bases agree with TRBD2. V was pared by 4 bases and J by 9 bases, with 7 bases of the junction left unmatched. Germline-derived CDR1 and CDR2 are KGHSH and LQKENI. This CDR3 is 14 amino acids long. The CDR3 DNA reads as TGTGCCAGCTCACGGGGACTAGCAGCTAGTGAGCAGTTCTTC. This translates into CASSRGLAASEQFF. Complete variable domain (other parts from reference TRBV18 and TRBJ2-1): NAGVMQNPRHLVRRRGQEARLRCSPMKGHSHVYWYRQLPEEGLKFMVYLQKENIIDESGMPKERFSAEFPKEGPSILRIQQVVRGDSAAYFCASSRGLAASEQFFGPGTRLTVL.

This clone was detected once. The CDR3 DNA sequence: TGTGCCAGCTCACCTCGATTGACAGGGTCGAACACCGGGGAGCTGTTTTTT. Translating it yields CASSPRLTGSNTGELFF. This sequence joins TRBV18 and TRBJ2-2; 7 bases fit TRBD1. V dropped 3 bases and J dropped 0; count of bases not matched to a gene: 7. This CDR3 comprises 17 residues. CDR1 and CDR2 from the germline V gene are KGHSH and LQKENI. The full variable domain, rest sourced from reference TRBV18 and TRBJ2-2, is NAGVMQNPRHLVRRRGQEARLRCSPMKGHSHVYWYRQLPEEGLKFMVYLQKENIIDESGMPKERFSAEFPKEGPSILRIQQVVRGDSAAYFCASSPRLTGSNTGELFFGEGSRLTVL.

V usage is TRBV5-1 and J usage is TRBJ1-5, with 9 bases lining up with TRBD1. Germline assignment: CDR1 SGHRS and CDR2 YFSETQ. This CDR3 has 14 amino acids. The V segment lost 4 bases and the J segment 5 bases; nucleotides outside the gene matches: 4. CDR3 coding DNA: TGCGCCAGCAGCACCGGGACAGGGTATCAGCCCCAGCATTTT. Encoded protein: CASSTGTGYQPQHF. The complete variable domain, with remaining parts taken from reference TRBV5-1 and TRBJ1-5, reads KAGVTQTPRYLIKTRGQQVTLSCSPISGHRSVSWYQQTPGQGLQFLFEYFSETQRNKGNFPGRFSGRQFSNSRSEMNVSTLELGDSALYLCASSTGTGYQPQHFGDGTRLSIL.

The V call is TRBV19, the J call TRBJ1-5; unclear D gene. V was cut by 6 bases and J by 0 bases, with 15 bases left in between. CDR3 size: 16 residues. From germline, CDR1 is LNHDA and CDR2 SQIVND (reference sequence). Here the CDR3 reads CASSEPGFYSNQPQHF. The CDR3 region has the DNA TGTGCCAGTAGCGAACCAGGATTTTATAGCAATCAGCCCCAGCATTTT.

The rearrangement links TRBV20-1 to TRBJ2-7; D gene uncertain. Germline-derived CDR1 and CDR2 are DFQATT and SNEGSKA (reference sequence). CDR3 size: 11 residues. V was clipped by 6 bases and J by 4 bases, with 10 bases between them. The CDR3 DNA is TGCAGTGCGAGAACTGGTTACGAGCAGTACTTC. Translating it yields CSARTGYEQYF.

This clone has only one observation. The chain uses TRBV5-1 and TRBJ2-6; TRBD1 matches 9 bases. CDR3 length: 17 amino acids. CDR1 is SGHRS and CDR2 is YFSETQ in the germline V gene. The J segment lost 0 bases and the V segment lost 4 bases, leaving 5 bases of the junction unmatched. CDR3 residues: CASSTGQGISGANVLTF. As DNA, the CDR3 is TGCGCCAGCAGCACCGGACAGGGGATCTCTGGGGCCAACGTCCTGACTTTC.

The chain links TRBV19 to TRBJ1-1; 8 positions match TRBD1. This CDR3 has 16 residues. CDR1 is LNHDA and CDR2 is SQIVND in the germline V gene (reference sequence). With 3 bases clipped from V and 6 bases from J, the junction kept 12 bases outside the gene matches. The CDR3 sequence is CASSIGQGPHRPEAFF. DNA for the CDR3: TGTGCCAGTAGTATTGGACAGGGCCCCCATCGTCCTGAAGCTTTCTTT.

The CDR3 region is CASSPTLQRPASSPLHF. CDR3 bases: TGTGCCAGTAGTCCCACACTTCAGCGCCCCGCAAGTTCACCCCTCCACTTT. V is TRBV19 and J is TRBJ1-6; D unresolved. The CDR3 has 17 residues. The V end lost 5 bases, the J end lost 9 bases, and 23 bases lay between the germline ends. CDR1 LNHDA and CDR2 SQIVND come from the germline V gene (reference sequence).

The chain employs TRBV27 and TRBJ2-5, with TRBD1 identical over 8 bases. CDR1 and CDR2 from the germline V gene are MNHEY and SMNVEV (reference sequence). This CDR3 is 15 amino acids long. Trimming removed 0 bases from V and 5 bases from J; junction bases left unmatched: 5. The CDR3 DNA follows: TGTGCCAGCAGTTTATCGGCAGGGGGCTTGGAGACCCAGTACTTC. It codes for CASSLSAGGLETQYF.

The CDR3 region is CSVETPGQGIREQYF. The CDR3 nucleotides are TGCAGCGTTGAAACACCGGGACAGGGAATCCGGGAGCAGTACTTC. The chain carries TRBV29-1 and TRBJ2-7, with 9 nucleotides matching TRBD1. The V and J ends lost 2 bases and 7 bases, in that order; junction bases with no gene match: 12. The CDR3 contains 15 residues. Germline values: CDR1 SQVTM, CDR2 ANQGSEA.

The gene calls are TRBV6-5 and TRBJ1-3; 8 nucleotides line up with TRBD1. Germline-derived CDR1 and CDR2 are MNHEY and SVGAGI. With 2 bases clipped from V and 9 bases from J, the junction kept 9 bases outside the gene matches. The CDR3 runs 15 residues. CDR3 sequence reads: CASSYRQGTGGTIYF. The CDR3 nucleotides are TGTGCCAGCAGTTACAGACAGGGGACGGGAGGCACCATATATTTT.

This sequence joins TRBV2 and TRBJ1-1, with 12 bases lining up with TRBD1. The ends lost 3 bases at V and 4 bases at J; junction bases unmatched: 9. The CDR3 runs to 17 residues. From germline, CDR1 is SNHLY and CDR2 FYNNEI. DNA of the CDR3: TGTGCCAGCAGTGATGTCCCGGGACAGGGGGCGTCCACTGAAGCTTTCTTT. Protein sequence: CASSDVPGQGASTEAFF.

The CDR3 here is CASSLDRGHYTF. In DNA, the CDR3 is TGTGCCAGCAGTTTAGACAGAGGTCACTACACCTTC. This rearrangement joins TRBV28 to TRBJ1-2; D possibly corresponds to TRBD1 (5 bases). The CDR3 contains 12 residues. Trimming took 2 bases from V and 10 from J, leaving 11 bases between them. CDR1 MDHEN and CDR2 SYDVKM come from the germline V gene.

This clone has a single count. The DNA for the CDR3 is TGTGCCAGCACTGACGGGGGGAGAGATACGCAGTATTTT. Protein: CASTDGGRDTQYF. J is TRBJ2-3 and V is TRBV7-2; 7 bases line up with TRBD2. The CDR3 runs 13 residues. The germline V gene encodes CDR1 SGHTA and CDR2 FQGNSA. The V gene end was trimmed by 7 bases and the J gene end by 5 bases; junction bases not matched to a gene: 6.

The V call is TRBV3-1 (or the pseudogene TRBV3-2), the J call TRBJ2-1; D not certain. Trimming pared 2 bases from V and 6 bases from J, leaving 11 bases between. Germline V gives CDR1 LGHDT, CDR2 YNNKEL (reference sequence). CDR3 length: 14 amino acids. The CDR3 protein is CASSQSRNANEQFF. CDR3 bases: TGTGCCAGCAGCCAATCCAGGAACGCCAATGAGCAGTTCTTC.

This chain links TRBV6-5 with TRBJ1-1, with 7 bases identical to TRBD1. Germline assignment: CDR1 MNHEY and CDR2 SVGAGI. This CDR3 spans 16 amino acids. The ends lost 3 bases at V and 1 base at J; junction bases unmatched: 8. For the CDR3, the DNA is TGTGCCAGCAGTTATGATTTGAGGACAGGGAACACTGAAGCTTTCTTT. Protein sequence: CASSYDLRTGNTEAFF.

As DNA, the CDR3 is TGTGCCAGCAGCATCAGGACAGGGGCAAATGAGCAGTTCTTC. It translates to CASSIRTGANEQFF. The gene calls are TRBV5-5 and TRBJ2-1; the match to TRBD1 covers 9 bases. CDR1 is SGHKS and CDR2 is YYEKEE in the germline V gene (reference sequence). The CDR3 is made up of 14 amino acids. The junction had 6 bases not matched to a gene; V was cut back by 4 bases and J by 7 bases.

The gene calls are TRBV7-9 and TRBJ1-2; TRBD1 might be the D (6 bases). CDR3 size: 13 residues. Germline V gene lookup returns CDR1 SEHNR and CDR2 FQNEAQ (reference sequence). Trimming took off 4 bases at V and 4 bases at J, with 10 bases between the two ends. CDR3 protein: CASSSGQLYGYTF. CDR3 nucleotides: TGTGCCAGCAGCTCGGGACAACTCTATGGCTACACCTTC.

The chain joins TRBV19 to TRBJ2-1, with D possibly TRBD1 on 5 matching bases. Germline values: CDR1 LNHDA, CDR2 SQIVND (reference sequence). The CDR3 loop spans 14 amino acids. V lost 4 bases and J 0 bases, leaving 7 bases between the germline ends. The CDR3: CASSKTVSYNEQFF. The CDR3 region has the DNA TGTGCCAGTAGTAAGACAGTCTCCTACAATGAGCAGTTCTTC. The full variable domain, its missing parts supplied by reference TRBV19 and TRBJ2-1, is DGGITQSPKYLFRKEGQNVTLSCEQNLNHDAMYWYRQDPGQGLRLIYYSQIVNDFQKGDIAEGYSVSREKKESFPLTVTSAQKNPTAFYLCASSKTVSYNEQFFGPGTRLTVL.

This rearrangement joins TRBV12-3 or TRBV12-4 to TRBJ1-4; no clear D. The CDR3 has 11 residues. V was pared by 5 bases and J by 8 bases, with 6 bases between. CDR3 residues: CASSPGEKLFF. CDR3 in DNA: TGTGCCAGCAGTCCCGGGGAAAAACTGTTTTTT.

This chain links TRBV13 with TRBJ1-4; 8 bases are shared with TRBD1. The CDR3 is made up of 15 amino acids. In germline, CDR1 is PRHDT, CDR2 FYEKMQ (reference sequence). The V and J ends lost 0 bases and 13 bases, in that order; junction bases with no gene match: 10. CDR3 amino acids: CASSLGRQGLGGLFF. DNA of the CDR3: TGTGCCAGCAGCTTAGGCCGACAGGGGCTAGGGGGACTGTTTTTT.

V and J are TRBV10-2 and TRBJ1-4; TRBD1 matches at 8 bases. There are 15 residues in the CDR3. The J segment lost 5 bases and the V segment lost 2 bases, leaving 4 bases of the junction unmatched. Germline V gene sequence: CDR1 WSHSY, CDR2 SAAADI. CDR3 bases: TGCGCCAGCAGTGAGACGACAGGGGCCAATGAAAAACTGTTTTTT. As protein: CASSETTGANEKLFF.

This rearrangement joins TRBV5-6 to TRBJ2-7; a possible D gene is TRBD2 (5 bases). Trimming shortened V by 3 bases and J by 7 bases, and 20 bases separated the two germline ends. The CDR3 sequence is 15 residues long. Germline V gives CDR1 SGHDT, CDR2 YYEEEE. DNA for the CDR3: TGTGCCAGCAGCTCACTAGGACGGATCCCCCGGGAGCAGTACTTC. Translation gives CASSSLGRIPREQYF.

The CDR3 bases are TGTGCCAGCTCACCACAGCCCCGCCAGGTTAACACTGAAGCTTTCTTT. Its protein product is CASSPQPRQVNTEAFF. This chain links TRBV18 with TRBJ1-1, with D uncertain. Trimming removed 1 base at V and 2 bases at J, with 14 bases between. Germline CDR1 is KGHSH and CDR2 is LQKENI. This CDR3 has 16 residues. The full variable domain, in which reference TRBV18 and TRBJ1-1 provide the parts outside the CDR3, is NAGVMQNPRHLVRRRGQEARLRCSPMKGHSHVYWYRQLPEEGLKFMVYLQKENIIDESGMPKERFSAEFPKEGPSILRIQQVVRGDSAAYFCASSPQPRQVNTEAFFGQGTRLTVV.

The V gene is TRBV5-5, the J gene TRBJ2-7, with 11 bases fitting TRBD1. V shed 4 bases and J 3 bases; nucleotides not matched to a gene: 6. Germline V CDR1 and CDR2: SGHKS, YYEKEE (reference sequence). The CDR3 covers 15 residues. The DNA for the CDR3 is TGTGCCAGCAGCCTCGGGACAGGGGGTATCTACGAGCAGTACTTC. Translating gives CASSLGTGGIYEQYF.

The V gene is TRBV5-1, the J gene TRBJ2-7; 8 bases are a match to TRBD2. The CDR3 covers 15 residues. Germline-derived CDR1 and CDR2 are SGHRS and YFSETQ. The trim removed 0 bases at V and 5 bases at J, leaving 7 bases unmatched. CDR3 coding DNA: TGCGCCAGCAGCTTGGCCGGGACTAGGCCGGACGAGCAGTACTTC. This codes for CASSLAGTRPDEQYF. Full variable domain (rest looked up from reference TRBV5-1 and TRBJ2-7): KAGVTQTPRYLIKTRGQQVTLSCSPISGHRSVSWYQQTPGQGLQFLFEYFSETQRNKGNFPGRFSGRQFSNSRSEMNVSTLELGDSALYLCASSLAGTRPDEQYFGPGTRLTVT.

V is TRBV5-1 and J is TRBJ1-2, with 12 bases lining up with TRBD1. Germline lookup yields CDR1 SGHRS and CDR2 YFSETQ. Losses at the gene ends were 4 bases for V and 7 bases for J; bases not matched to a gene: 5. CDR3 length equals 14 residues. The CDR3 region has the DNA TGCGCCAGCAGCGAAGGGACAGGGGGCTTTGGCTACACCTTC. Translating it yields CASSEGTGGFGYTF.

This clone has only one observation. This chain joins TRBV6-6 and TRBJ1-5; 8 bases map to TRBD1. CDR3 length: 16 residues. J lost 7 bases, V lost 5 bases, and 13 bases had no gene match. Germline loops: CDR1 MNHNY, CDR2 SVGAGI (reference sequence). The DNA for the CDR3 is TGTGCCAGCAGTAAGGGAGGACAGGGTTTATTGCAGCCCCAGCATTTT. Encoded protein: CASSKGGQGLLQPQHF.

The chain couples TRBV9 to TRBJ1-6, with D possibly matching TRBD1 (6 bases). The CDR3 length is 16 residues. Germline CDR1 SGDLS, CDR2 YYNGEE. V gave up 0 bases and J gave up 10 bases, with 17 bases separating them. DNA of the CDR3: TGTGCCAGCAGCGTAGGACAACAGGGAATGGAATCACCCCTCCACTTT. It yields the protein CASSVGQQGMESPLHF.

This chain joins TRBV21-1 and TRBJ1-1. TRBV21-1 is a known pseudogene. This CDR3 is built from 15 residues. CDR3 in DNA: TGTGCCAGCAGCAAATTCTCCCGGTGCGGGGGTGAAGCTTTCTTT. Its protein is CASSKFSRCGGEAFF.

This chain joins TRBV6-6 and TRBJ2-4; TRBD1 matches 7 bases. Germline lookup yields CDR1 MNHNY and CDR2 SVGAGI (reference sequence). Unmatched junction bases numbered 10, after V lost 5 bases and J lost 0 bases. This CDR3 contains 17 residues. CDR3 DNA sequence: TGTGCCAGCAGTCCGTCCCGGGACAGTGCAGCCAAAAACATTCAGTACTTC. Its protein product is CASSPSRDSAAKNIQYF.